The 14 T cell receptor beta chains in this list originate from one sample, sequenced in a study of regulatory T cells in long-lasting Graves disease. Described time point: newly diagnosed GD, antithyroid drugs for less than 3 months. Construction of the TCR library relied on RNA isolated from PBMCs. The TCR beta library used iRepertoire HTBI primers with Arm-PCR amplification of CDR3. TCRdb recomputed calls from the multiplex PCR reads with MiXCR, one row per CDR3 protein. The sample yields roughly 400,000 distinct CDR3 sequences, over 12% seen once. This same sample was also part of a study on T cells in Graves' hyperthyroidism and ophthalmopathy.

Here the sequenced sample was peripheral blood mononuclear cells (PBMCs), taken at new diagnosis, from a patient treated with antithyroid drugs. These receptors all come from a woman between 40 and 50 years old with Graves disease.

This clonotype was found a few times. The chain uses TRBV15 and TRBJ2-1, with D unresolved. CDR3 length: 16 amino acids. Germline V CDR1 and CDR2: LNHNV, YYDKDF (reference sequence). Trimming stripped 1 base from V and 8 bases from J, with 18 bases between. DNA of the CDR3: TGTGCCACCAGCAGAGGTCGGCAGGCGGCCGGTGATGAGCAGTTCTTC. Translation gives CATSRGRQAAGDEQFF. The full variable domain, completed using reference TRBV15 and TRBJ2-1, is DAMVIQNPRYQVTQFGKPVTLSCSQTLNHNVMYWYQQKSSQAPKLLFHYYDKDFNNEADTPDNFQSRRPNTSFCFLDIRSPGLGDTAMYLCATSRGRQAAGDEQFFGPGTRLTVL.

As regards this clonotype: The germline gene is not matched at one end of the junction; a read error may be the cause. This chain connects TRBV18 to TRBJ2-1; 7 positions agree with TRBD2. The CDR3 length is 16 residues. Germline V gene data show CDR1 as KGHSH and CDR2 as LQKENI. The CDR3 DNA sequence: TGTGCCAGCTCTCCACACGGGACTAACACGTACAATGAGCAGTTCTTC. Translated, it gives CASSPHGTNTYNEQFF.

This clonotype was recorded a few times. The chain is built from TRBV19 and TRBJ2-7; TRBD1 is a possible D gene (6 bases). Germline V gene sequence: CDR1 LNHDA, CDR2 SQIVND (reference sequence). CDR3 length: 14 amino acids. V dropped 4 bases and J dropped 4 bases, with 14 bases sitting between them. CDR3 sequence: CASSSRDKQYEQYF. In nucleotides, the CDR3 is TGTGCCAGTAGTAGCCGGGACAAGCAATACGAGCAGTACTTC.

The rearrangement links TRBV30 to TRBJ1-1, with a possible D match to TRBD1 (5 bases). The germline V gene has CDR1 GTSNPN and CDR2 SVGIG (reference sequence). This CDR3 region has 15 residues. V shed 8 bases and J shed 0 bases, with 19 bases lying between them. CDR3 sequence: CAGLSWGSMNTEAFF. The CDR3 DNA reads as TGTGCCGGACTGAGTTGGGGCAGCATGAACACTGAAGCTTTCTTT.

Details on this clonotype: One base away lies a much larger clone, so this may be a sequencing read error. The rearrangement uses TRBV11-2 and TRBJ2-1; D may be TRBD1 or TRBD2 (6 bases each). V was cut by 6 bases and J by 4 bases, with 16 bases left in between. The CDR3 consists of 15 residues. The germline CDR1 and CDR2 sequences are SGHAT and FQNNGV. The CDR3 bases are TGTGCCAGCAGATATGACGGGGGCCCTTACAATGAGCAGTTCTTC. It codes for CASRYDGGPYNEQFF.

This clonotype came up many times. This chain uses TRBV7-3 with TRBJ2-7; TRBD2 agrees at 9 bases. Trimming at V came to 0 bases and at J to 2 bases, leaving 5 bases not matched to a gene. The germline V gene has CDR1 SGHTA and CDR2 FQGTGA. The CDR3 sequence is 16 residues long. Here the CDR3 reads CASSLTGGRAPYEQYF. The CDR3 DNA reads TGTGCCAGCAGCTTAACCGGCGGGAGGGCCCCCTACGAGCAGTACTTC.

This chain joins TRBV20-1 and TRBJ2-5; no firm D call. The CDR3 spans 16 residues. Germline V lookup: CDR1 DFQATT, CDR2 SNEGSKA (reference sequence). The CDR3 sequence is CSVNSGWFGYQETQYF. In nucleotides, the CDR3 is TGCAGCGTCAACTCCGGATGGTTCGGGTACCAAGAGACCCAGTACTTC.

The chain is built from TRBV5-1 and TRBJ1-5; D call uncertain. This CDR3 spans 13 amino acids. V was trimmed by 1 base and J by 7 bases, leaving 9 bases between them. Germline values: CDR1 SGHRS, CDR2 YFSETQ. The CDR3 here is CASSLTGRQPQHF. CDR3 bases: TGCGCCAGCAGCTTGACGGGGAGGCAGCCCCAGCATTTT.

The V gene is TRBV20-1, the J gene TRBJ1-4; tentatively, D is TRBD1 (5 bases). Trimming removed 0 bases from V and 8 bases from J, with 13 bases in between. This CDR3 has 14 amino acids. Germline lookup yields CDR1 DFQATT and CDR2 SNEGSKA (reference sequence). The DNA for the CDR3 is TGCAGTGCTAGAGAGAGTGAGGGGTGGGAAAAACTGTTTTTT. Translating it yields CSARESEGWEKLFF.

The V call is TRBV20-1, the J call TRBJ2-2; 7 bases agree with TRBD1. J gave up 0 bases and V 3 bases, and 7 bases lay outside the gene matches. The CDR3 totals 16 residues. Germline assignment: CDR1 DFQATT and CDR2 SNEGSKA (reference sequence). Here the CDR3 reads CSARPTGTANTGELFF. The CDR3 DNA sequence: TGCAGTGCTAGGCCGACCGGGACAGCGAACACCGGGGAGCTGTTTTTT.

The J gene is TRBJ2-5, the V gene TRBV2; tentative D call: TRBD1 (5 bases). The CDR3 covers 14 residues. With 7 bases removed from V and 5 bases from J, the gap between germline ends came to 17 bases. The germline gives CDR1 SNHLY, CDR2 FYNNEI. CDR3 in amino acids: CASNLRGNAETQYF. The CDR3 DNA reads as TGTGCCAGCAACTTAAGGGGTAACGCGGAGACCCAGTACTTC.

V usage is TRBV3-1 and J usage is TRBJ2-7; D might be TRBD1 or TRBD2, each matching 5 bases. The CDR3 covers 12 residues. Trimming took off 5 bases at V and 3 bases at J, with 8 bases between the two ends. Germline values: CDR1 LGHDT, CDR2 YNNKEL (reference sequence). This CDR3 reads CASSGDGYEQYF. Here the CDR3 DNA reads TGTGCCAGCAGCGGGGACGGCTACGAGCAGTACTTC.

This clonotype was counted ten times or more. This chain joins TRBV10-3 and TRBJ1-5, with D maybe TRBD1 (5 bases). Germline CDR1 is ENHRY and CDR2 is SYGVKD. Trimming shortened V by 7 bases and J by 0 bases, and 7 bases separated the two germline ends. The CDR3 is 13 residues long. In nucleotides, the CDR3 is TGTGCCATCACGACAGCTAGCAATCAGCCCCAGCATTTT. It encodes CAITTASNQPQHF.

V is TRBV20-1 and J is TRBJ2-3; 7 nucleotides match TRBD1. The CDR3 runs to 15 residues. Germline V lookup: CDR1 DFQATT, CDR2 SNEGSKA (reference sequence). After removal of 6 bases from V and 0 bases from J, the junction contained 9 bases not matched to a gene. CDR3 DNA sequence: TGCAGTGCCACAAGGACAGGCACTAGCACAGATACGCAGTATTTT. This gives the protein CSATRTGTSTDTQYF.